This T cell receptor beta chain was retrieved from a study of T cell clonality in common variable immunodeficiency (dated by TCRdb to about 2015). There are 16 amino acids in the CDR3, from cysteine to phenylalanine inclusive. The CDR3 was read in part: 39 bases, with the frame set at base 1. For CDR1 and CDR2, the germline V gene lists KGHSH and LQKENI. V and J are truncated by 5 bases and 2 bases respectively, leaving an intervening sequence of 16 bases. This clone was detected ten times or more. Its specific antigen is unknown. The missing CDR3 end, 3 residues past where the read stops, is filled in from the germline J gene. Both CVID patients and healthy controls were predominantly of Caucasian heritage. From each donor, roughly 5 to 8.5 ml of heparinized peripheral whole blood was collected. Genomic DNA from adults with common variable immune deficiency (CVID) and from healthy adult controls was the source for sequencing TCRbeta CDR3 repertoires. The control group comprised 22 healthy adult volunteers, around twelve female and approximately 10 male, aged about 23 to 66 years with a mean age of approximately 30. Diluted blood was density-centrifuged over Hypaque 1077 or Ficoll-Paque to isolate peripheral blood mononuclear cells. Genomic DNA was extracted from unsorted mononuclear cells by Qiagen column purification or by a centrifugation-based method.

Here is what the overall study found, with its caveats: TCRbeta clonality was higher in CVID subjects than in healthy controls (t-test p = 0.018), and the increase was most characteristic of about a third of subjects. CVID subjects shared fewer TCRbeta clones with each other than healthy controls did (p < 0.0001). It was noted by the authors that sequencing of the repertoires of T cell subpopulations would be needed to clarify the cause of the increased clonality in CVID. Fewer deletions and N-nucleotide insertions were reportedly observed in CVID TCRbeta sequences, and highly modified clones with 13 or more V deletions were reportedly absent from CVID TCRbeta sequences. Differences among patients in the CVID cohort limited the correlations between repertoire features and clinical complications. Even though DNA input was equal, the average per sample came to about 74,000 unique sequences for controls compared with about 30,000 for CVID samples.

Equivalent amounts of genomic DNA from CVID and control samples were used as sequencing input. For every sample, a 60 bp segment covering the rearranged TCRbeta CDR3 region was amplified and then sequenced. The immunoSEQ assay, a bias-corrected multiplex PCR combined with high-throughput sequencing, was used to amplify TCRbeta. As for the original processing: Every unique nucleotide sequence was considered a clone and was annotated with V, D and J genes, copy number and frequency. Sequences were labeled productive if in frame, and non-productive if out of frame or containing stop codons. As previously described, clonality was calculated on the basis of Shannon's entropy. Mean CDR3 Kyte-Doolittle hydropathy was derived from the predicted amino acid sequences of productive clones. Using the R hclust function, scaled V gene usage was clustered hierarchically with Manhattan distance and complete linkage. Sharing of clones by CDR3 amino acid sequence was evaluated through resampling of 12 repertoires per group over 100 rounds. Repertoires were searched for more than 55 published EBV-specific and around 240 published CMV-specific TCRbeta sequences. After a couple of CVID samples that produced fewer than 10,000 sequences were dropped from the analysis, some 42 CVID repertoires remained. Entries here come from immuneACCESS through TCRdb and include only in-frame sequences with V and J called. Some clones fail to appear in such tables; in the studies checked, an unresolved V gene covers under half of the shortfall, and the cause of the remainder is unknown. V and J calls and clone size are copied from that table; D and trimming were computed from the DNA. This sample holds roughly 55,000 clones in total, without any singletons. The ten most abundant clones make up 5.4% of the sample.

The receptor chain draws on TRBV18 and TRBJ1-3; no confident D gene assignment can be made. This clonotype was sampled from a person aged 18 to 70 in good health. The sequenced sample consisted of peripheral blood mononuclear cells. The CDR3 reads CASSTMGRQTGNTIYF. The part of the CDR3 DNA that was read is TGTGCCAGCTCAACCATGGGCCGTCAAACTGGAAACACC.